These T cell receptor beta chains were read from a single sample in a study of graft-versus-host responses after intestinal transplantation. What these receptors recognize is not known. Repertoires were generated with immunoSEQ multiplex PCR, while TCRdb's copy carries only in-frame clones and drops some. This table holds 100,000 to 120,000 clones, 90% to 95% found once. The input for sequencing was unstimulated CD8+ T cells sorted from spleen or lymph node cells, taken before intestinal transplant. These TCRs come from a human donor who received an intestinal transplant. CDR3s include the opening cysteine and the closing phenylalanine or tryptophan. Fields, in order: V gene, CDR3 length, J gene, D gene, CDR3 protein, CDR3 DNA. D genes are given only for firm matches.

TRBV5-1,15,TRBJ1-1,-,CASSLELGSNTEAFF,TGCGCCAGCAGCTTGGAGTTGGGCAGCAACACTGAAGCTTTCTTT
TRBV11-2,14,TRBJ1-5,TRBD1,CASSLQGGSQPQHF,TGTGCCAGCAGCTTACAAGGGGGCAGTCAGCCCCAGCATTTT
TRBV7-6,12,TRBJ2-2,-,CASRSNTGELFF,TGTGCCAGCCGCTCCAACACCGGGGAGCTGTTTTTT
TRBV5-8,14,TRBJ1-5,-,CASSGDISNQPQHF,TGTGCCAGCAGTGGGGACATTAGCAATCAGCCCCAGCATTTT
TRBV4-1,14,TRBJ2-7,-,CASSQGGGVAEQYF,TGCGCCAGCAGCCAAGGTGGGGGAGTCGCCGAGCAGTACTTC
TRBV25-1,15,TRBJ2-7,-,CASSALGFRVGEQYF,TGTGCCAGCAGTGCTCTCGGCTTTCGGGTAGGAGAGCAGTACTTC
TRBV4-1,13,TRBJ2-7,-,CASSQDLAYEQYF,TGCGCCAGCAGCCAAGATTTAGCCTACGAGCAGTACTTC
TRBV5-5,15,TRBJ2-7,TRBD1,CASSEGTGMPYEQYF,TGTGCCAGCAGCGAAGGGACAGGGATGCCCTACGAGCAGTACTTC
TRBV27,13,TRBJ2-2,-,CASSSTNTGELFF,TGTGCCAGCAGTTCTACGAACACCGGGGAGCTGTTTTTT
TRBV13,14,TRBJ2-7,TRBD2,CASTPGTSRVKQYF,TGTGCCAGTACGCCGGGGACTAGCAGAGTTAAGCAGTACTTC
TRBV27,14,TRBJ2-7,-,CASSLLGGGYEQYF,TGTGCCAGCAGTTTATTAGGGGGTGGGTACGAGCAGTACTTC